This T cell receptor (beta chain) was sequenced in a study of molecular identifiers for immune sequencing clone quantification. A single record per CDR3 protein comes from TCRdb applying MiXCR to the PCR reads. The sample has about 630,000 distinct CDR3 sequences, 25% seen once. The CDR3 is made up of 16 amino acids. Trimming removed 6 bases at V and 2 bases at J, with 17 bases between. The authors gated naive CD8 T cells as CD8+CD4-CCR7+CD45RA+ for sorting. Specimen: naive CD8+ T cells from blood, with Jurkat cell RNA spiked in. The subset is: FACS-sorted CD8+CD4-CCR7+CD45RA+ naive T cells. This TCR came from a human donor in good health. Some libraries in this study had Jurkat cell RNA spiked in. The chain employs TRBV12-3 or TRBV12-4 and TRBJ1-3, with no clear D. CDR3 sequence (DNA): TGTGCCAGCAGGATCGAATTGGTGCAGACTGGAAACACCATATATTTT. As protein: CASRIELVQTGNTIYF.